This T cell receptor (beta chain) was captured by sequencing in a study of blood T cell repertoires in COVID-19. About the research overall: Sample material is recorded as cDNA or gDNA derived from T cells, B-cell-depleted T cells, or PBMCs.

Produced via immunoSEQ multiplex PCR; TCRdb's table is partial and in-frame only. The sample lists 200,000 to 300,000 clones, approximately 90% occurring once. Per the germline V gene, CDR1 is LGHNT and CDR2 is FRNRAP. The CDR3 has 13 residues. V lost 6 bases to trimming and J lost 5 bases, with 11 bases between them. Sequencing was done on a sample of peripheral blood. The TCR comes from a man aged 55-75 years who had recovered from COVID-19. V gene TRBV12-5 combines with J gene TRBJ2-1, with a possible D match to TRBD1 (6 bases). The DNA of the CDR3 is TGTGCTAGTGGGACAGGTACCGACAATGAGCAGTTCTTC. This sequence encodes CASGTGTDNEQFF.